Following are 21 T cell receptor beta chains from one sample sequenced in a study of T cell responses to AZD1222 COVID-19 vaccine. This table comes from immunoSEQ multiplex PCR, and its TCRdb copy is limited to in-frame clones, with some not included. The table has roughly 75,000 clones, around 83% seen once. Sequences were derived from peripheral blood, sampled on day 0 of AZD1222 vaccination. These receptors were obtained from an adult in good health.

The chain is built from TRBV28 and TRBJ1-6; no definite D call. The CDR3 is 15 residues long. V lost 4 bases to trimming and J lost 8 bases, with 15 bases between them. Germline V gives CDR1 MDHEN, CDR2 SYDVKM. The CDR3 here is CASSYGSSRDSPLHF. DNA for the CDR3: TGTGCCAGCAGTTACGGTTCGAGTCGTGATTCACCCCTCCACTTT.

The chain is built from TRBV10-3 and TRBJ1-4; 7 positions agree with TRBD1. Germline V gene data show CDR1 as ENHRY and CDR2 as SYGVKD. The CDR3 loop spans 13 amino acids. The V gene end was trimmed by 8 bases and the J gene end by 8 bases; junction bases not matched to a gene: 8. The CDR3 DNA reads TGTGCCATCGGCAGGGGGTTAGGGGAAAAACTGTTTTTT. Translating gives CAIGRGLGEKLFF.

The chain employs TRBV12-3 or TRBV12-4 and TRBJ1-5; tentatively, D is TRBD1 (6 bases). Trimming removed 6 bases at V and 7 bases at J, with 13 bases between. This CDR3 is built from 13 residues. CDR3 loop: CASRGGGGQPQHF. The CDR3, as DNA: TGTGCCAGCAGAGGAGGGGGTGGCCAGCCCCAGCATTTT.

The chain carries TRBV28 and TRBJ1-6; possible D gene TRBD1, 5 bases. Trimming took 6 bases from V and 5 from J, leaving 20 bases between them. Germline V CDR1 and CDR2: MDHEN, SYDVKM. The CDR3 has 17 amino acids. The CDR3 DNA reads TGTGCCAGCAGGCGACGGCCGACCGGGACGGATAATTCACCCCTCCACTTT. Translation: CASRRRPTGTDNSPLHF.

The genes are TRBV6-2 or TRBV6-3 and TRBJ1-5; 10 positions match TRBD1. Trimming removed 0 bases from V and 1 base from J; junction bases left unmatched: 3. Germline loops: CDR1 MNHEY, CDR2 SVGEGT. The CDR3 runs 17 residues. The CDR3, as DNA: TGTGCCAGCAGTTACTCGGACAGGGGGAGAAGCAATCAGCCCCAGCATTTT. The encoded protein is CASSYSDRGRSNQPQHF.

This clone was observed a handful of times. The V call is TRBV5-4, the J call TRBJ1-3; possible D gene TRBD1, 5 bases. Trimming removed 9 bases from V and 0 bases from J, with 25 bases in between. The V gene's germline CDR1 is SGHNT and CDR2 YYREEE (reference sequence). The CDR3 spans 18 residues. This CDR3 is CATAFFGGGLSSGNTIYF. In DNA form, the CDR3 reads TGTGCCACCGCCTTTTTTGGGGGGGGACTAAGCTCTGGAAACACCATATATTTT.

The genes are TRBV30 and TRBJ2-1, with D tentatively TRBD2 (6 bases). The V end lost 2 bases, the J end lost 13 bases, and 15 bases lay between the germline ends. The CDR3 covers 12 residues. CDR1 and CDR2 (germline): GTSNPN, SVGIG (reference sequence). DNA of the CDR3: TGTGCCTGGAGTCCACAGGTGGGACTTCAGTTCTTC. Translated, it gives CAWSPQVGLQFF.

Details on this clone: The sample carries other DNA sequences with the same CDR3. This chain connects TRBV5-1 to TRBJ2-5; 12 bases are a match to TRBD2. CDR1 and CDR2 (germline): SGHRS, YFSETQ. V dropped 4 bases and J dropped 5; count of bases not matched to a gene: 3. The CDR3 spans 14 residues. The CDR3 coding sequence is TGCGCCAGCAGCCCCGGGACTAGCGGGGAGACCCAGTACTTC. Residues: CASSPGTSGETQYF.

The chain employs TRBV6-6 and TRBJ1-6; possibly TRBD1 for D (5 bases). V was clipped by 6 bases and J by 2 bases, with 8 bases between them. In germline, CDR1 is MNHNY, CDR2 SVGAGI (reference sequence). The CDR3 consists of 14 residues. This chain's CDR3 is CASRQAAYNSPLHF. The CDR3 DNA follows: TGTGCCAGCAGACAGGCCGCCTATAATTCACCCCTCCACTTT.

The rearrangement uses TRBV2 and TRBJ2-3, with D unclear. The CDR3 runs to 11 residues. The V end lost 8 bases, the J end lost 8 bases, and 11 bases lay between the germline ends. CDR1 is SNHLY and CDR2 is FYNNEI in the germline V gene. CDR3 nucleotides: TGTGCCAGCGACGAGGATGCTACGCAGTATTTT. Its protein is CASDEDATQYF.

The V gene is TRBV4-3, the J gene TRBJ2-7; 9 bases map to TRBD2. The germline CDR1 and CDR2 sequences are LGHNA and YSLEER. CDR3 length equals 17 residues. V was clipped by 0 bases and J by 2 bases; unmatched bases: 8. Here the CDR3 reads CASSQDGAGGGPYEQYF. CDR3 coding DNA: TGCGCCAGCAGCCAAGACGGAGCGGGGGGCGGTCCCTACGAGCAGTACTTC.

The V and J genes are TRBV28 and TRBJ1-2; D is undetermined. With 3 bases removed from V and 4 bases from J, the gap between germline ends came to 6 bases. The CDR3 sequence is 12 residues long. Germline V CDR1 and CDR2: MDHEN, SYDVKM. CDR3 sequence: CASSFNVYGYTF. CDR3 sequence (DNA): TGTGCCAGCAGTTTTAATGTCTATGGCTACACCTTC.

The table lists this clone with a count of one. This chain links TRBV15 with TRBJ1-5, with a weak D call TRBD1 (6 bases). The CDR3 loop spans 15 amino acids. CDR1 is LNHNV, CDR2 YYDKDF, per germline (reference sequence). V was cut by 0 bases and J by 7 bases, with 13 bases left in between. CDR3 region: CATSRDQQGGQPQHF. The CDR3 DNA follows: TGTGCCACCAGCAGAGATCAACAGGGCGGACAGCCCCAGCATTTT.

The chain recombines TRBV5-4 with TRBJ1-3, with 7 bases identical to TRBD1. Germline CDR1 is SGHNT and CDR2 is YYREEE (reference sequence). This CDR3 comprises 16 residues. V shed 3 bases, J shed 0 bases, and the junction held 6 bases outside the gene matches. The CDR3 nucleotides read TGTGCCAGCAGCTGGAGCTCAGGGGGCTCTGGAAACACCATATATTTT. Protein product: CASSWSSGGSGNTIYF. The full variable domain, in which reference TRBV5-4 and TRBJ1-3 provide the parts outside the CDR3, is ETGVTQSPTHLIKTRGQQVTLRCSSQSGHNTVSWYQQALGQGPQFIFQYYREEENGRGNFPPRFSGLQFPNYSSELNVNALELDDSALYLCASSWSSGGSGNTIYFGEGSWLTVV.

The chain uses TRBV14 and TRBJ2-1, with TRBD1 identical over 8 bases. Germline V lookup: CDR1 SGHDN, CDR2 FVKESK. The V gene end was trimmed by 0 bases and the J gene end by 1 base; junction bases not matched to a gene: 8. The CDR3 is 18 amino acids. The CDR3 sequence is CASSQDPSWDRSYNEQFF. CDR3 DNA: TGTGCCAGCAGCCAAGATCCCTCCTGGGACAGGTCCTACAATGAGCAGTTCTTC. The variable domain in full, with the rest retrieved from reference TRBV14 and TRBJ2-1, is EAGVTQFPSHSVIEKGQTVTLRCDPISGHDNLYWYRRVMGKEIKFLLHFVKESKQDESGMPNNRFLAERTGGTYSTLKVQPAELEDSGVYFCASSQDPSWDRSYNEQFFGPGTRLTVL.

The chain has TRBV19 and TRBJ1-1; possibly TRBD1 for D (6 bases). This CDR3 has 13 amino acids. V was pared by 7 bases and J by 3 bases, with 12 bases between. Looked up from germline, CDR1 is LNHDA and CDR2 is SQIVND (reference sequence). Here the CDR3 reads CASNGGQYTEAFF. The CDR3 DNA sequence: TGTGCCAGTAACGGGGGGCAGTACACTGAAGCTTTCTTT.

The chain carries TRBV28 and TRBJ1-2; D remains unclear. Trimming shortened V by 1 base and J by 7 bases, and 4 bases separated the two germline ends. Germline lookup yields CDR1 MDHEN and CDR2 SYDVKM. The CDR3 consists of 11 residues. The chain's CDR3 is CASSLFSGYTF. The CDR3 bases are TGTGCCAGCAGTTTATTTAGTGGCTACACCTTC.

The chain is built from TRBV5-1 and TRBJ1-5, with D unresolved. CDR1 is SGHRS, CDR2 YFSETQ, per germline. V was clipped by 0 bases and J by 3 bases, with 13 bases between them. The CDR3 is made up of 16 amino acids. Written as DNA, the CDR3 is TGCGCCAGCAGCTTGGGGGAAGGCGATAACAATCAGCCCCAGCATTTT. Translation: CASSLGEGDNNQPQHF.

This clone was recorded a few times. This chain connects TRBV20-1 to TRBJ2-1; 12 positions agree with TRBD2. Trimming took 3 bases from V and 10 from J; bases not matched to a gene: 7. Germline V gene lookup returns CDR1 DFQATT and CDR2 SNEGSKA (reference sequence). This CDR3 has 14 amino acids. CDR3 loop: CSASTSGGLVEQFF. In DNA form, the CDR3 reads TGCAGTGCTAGTACTAGCGGGGGGTTAGTAGAGCAGTTCTTC.

In the case of this clone: The CDR3 does not close with the conserved phenylalanine or tryptophan, likely indicating a read error. Because the CDR3's place on the DNA is in doubt, the DNA is left out and the CDR3 is given as listed by TCRdb. The genes are TRBV24-1 and TRBJ1-3. Germline V CDR1 and CDR2: KGHDR, SFDVKD. With termini counted, the CDR3 has 10 amino acids. The CDR3 sequence is CATSDLHPGL.

The chain joins TRBV7-2 to TRBJ1-2; 9 bases align to TRBD1. CDR3 length: 17 residues. Germline CDR1 and CDR2: SGHTA and FQGNSA. Losses at the gene ends were 0 bases for V and 4 bases for J; bases not matched to a gene: 9. CDR3: CASSLATGGAGGYGYTF. Written as DNA, the CDR3 is TGTGCCAGCAGCTTAGCGACAGGGGGGGCAGGTGGCTATGGCTACACCTTC.